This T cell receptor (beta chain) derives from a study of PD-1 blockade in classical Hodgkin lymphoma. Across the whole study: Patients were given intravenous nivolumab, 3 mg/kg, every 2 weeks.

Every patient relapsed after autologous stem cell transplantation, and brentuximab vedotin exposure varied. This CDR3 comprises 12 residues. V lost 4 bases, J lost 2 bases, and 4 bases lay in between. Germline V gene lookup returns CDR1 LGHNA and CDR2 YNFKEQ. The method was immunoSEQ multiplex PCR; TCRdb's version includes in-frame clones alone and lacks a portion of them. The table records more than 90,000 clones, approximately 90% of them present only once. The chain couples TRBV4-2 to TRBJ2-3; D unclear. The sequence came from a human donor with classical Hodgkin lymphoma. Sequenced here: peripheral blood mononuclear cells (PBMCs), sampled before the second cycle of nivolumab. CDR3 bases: TGTGCCAGCAGCCCGAACACAGATACGCAGTATTTT. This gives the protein CASSPNTDTQYF.